This paragraph reports one T cell receptor (beta chain). Its antigen is unknown. Time point here: week 35, safety follow-up. One vaccine dose held 300 ug of mutant IDH1 20-mer peptide and came with topical imiquimod. New IDH1-mutant, ATRX-lost WHO grade 3 or 4 astrocytomas occurred in donors. This record comes from a study of a mutant IDH1 vaccine in newly diagnosed glioma. Across the study: Patients were started on vaccination 4-6 weeks after radiotherapy alone, or with temozolomide cycles. Previous treatment comprised radiotherapy, temozolomide, or both, mostly both.

The repertoire was sequenced with immunoSEQ multiplex PCR; TCRdb's copy has only in-frame clones and lacks some. The table records 30,000 to 40,000 clones, around 84% of them present only once. The CDR3 totals 15 residues. Trimming removed 2 bases from V and 2 bases from J, with 11 bases in between. CDR1 and CDR2 (germline): LGHNA, YNFKEQ. The sample consisted of PBMCs, taken from a glioma patient whose treatment included an IDH1 peptide vaccine. V is TRBV4-2 and J is TRBJ2-3; perhaps TRBD1 as D (6 bases). The TCR sequence derives from a woman between 18 and 29 years old with glioma. The CDR3 spells CASSQPDRDTDTQYF. As DNA, the CDR3 is TGTGCCAGCAGCCAACCGGACAGAGACACAGATACGCAGTATTTT.